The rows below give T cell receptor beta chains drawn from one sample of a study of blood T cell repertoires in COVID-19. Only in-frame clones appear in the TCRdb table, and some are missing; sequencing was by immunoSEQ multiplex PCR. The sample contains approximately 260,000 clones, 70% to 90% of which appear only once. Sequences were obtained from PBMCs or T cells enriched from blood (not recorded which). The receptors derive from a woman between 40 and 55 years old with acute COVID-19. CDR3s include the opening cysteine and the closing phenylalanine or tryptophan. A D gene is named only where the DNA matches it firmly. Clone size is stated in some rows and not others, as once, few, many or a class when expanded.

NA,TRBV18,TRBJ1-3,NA,CASSRSGSGNTIYF,TGTGCCAGCTCACGGAGCGGCTCTGGAAACACCATATATTTT
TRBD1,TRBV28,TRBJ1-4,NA,CASSSSGTGLRTNEKLFF,TGTGCCAGCAGTTCCTCCGGGACAGGGCTTAGAACTAATGAAAAACTGTTTTTT
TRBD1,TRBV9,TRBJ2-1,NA,CASSEKRGQSGHNEQFF,TGTGCCAGCAGCGAAAAAAGGGGACAGTCCGGTCACAATGAGCAGTTCTTC
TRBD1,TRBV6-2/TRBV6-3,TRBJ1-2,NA,CASSYSGTAYGYTF,TGTGCCAGCAGTTACTCGGGGACAGCTTATGGCTACACCTTC
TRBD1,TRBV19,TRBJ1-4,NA,CASSIERQGVFYAPNEKLFF,TGTGCCAGTAGTATAGAGAGACAGGGGGTTTTCTACGCACCTAATGAAAAACTGTTTTTT
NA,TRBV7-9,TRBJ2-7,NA,CASSPRTENYEQYF,TGTGCCAGCAGCCCAAGGACAGAAAACTACGAGCAGTACTTC
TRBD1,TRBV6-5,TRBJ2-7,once,CASSYTTGIHEQYF,TGTGCCAGCAGTTACACGACAGGGATCCACGAGCAGTACTTC
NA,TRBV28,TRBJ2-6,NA,CASSLWVARAGANVLTF,TGTGCCAGCAGTTTATGGGTGGCGCGGGCTGGGGCCAACGTCCTGACTTTC
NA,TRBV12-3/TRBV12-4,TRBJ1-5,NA,CASSYEEGQPQHF,TGTGCCAGCAGTTACGAGGAAGGTCAGCCCCAGCATTTT
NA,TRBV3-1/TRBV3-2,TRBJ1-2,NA,CASSQGGGRYGYTF,TGTGCCAGCAGCCAAGGAGGTGGCCGATATGGCTACACCTTC
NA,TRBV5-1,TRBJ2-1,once,CASSNSPQAEQFF,TGCGCCAGCAGTAATTCCCCACAGGCTGAGCAGTTCTTC
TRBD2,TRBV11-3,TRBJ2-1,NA,CASKGLADSYNEQFF,TGTGCCAGTAAGGGACTAGCGGATTCCTACAATGAGCAGTTCTTC
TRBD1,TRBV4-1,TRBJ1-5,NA,CASSQVGTGASWGNQPQHF,TGCGCCAGCAGCCAAGTAGGGACAGGGGCTTCCTGGGGCAATCAGCCCCAGCATTTT
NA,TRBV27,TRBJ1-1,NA,CASSLKWGGRGEAFF,TGTGCCAGCAGTCTCAAATGGGGAGGGAGGGGTGAAGCTTTCTTT
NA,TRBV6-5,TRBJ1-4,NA,CASSSRGSNEKLFF,TGTGCCAGCAGCAGTAGAGGTTCTAATGAAAAACTGTTTTTT
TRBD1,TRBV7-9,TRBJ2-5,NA,CASSFSTGGVETQYF,TGTGCCAGCAGCTTCTCTACAGGGGGAGTCGAGACCCAGTACTTC
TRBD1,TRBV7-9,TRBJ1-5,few,CASSSTRDSSNQPQHF,TGTGCCAGCAGCTCCACCCGGGACAGTAGCAATCAGCCCCAGCATTTT
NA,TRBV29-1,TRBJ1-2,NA,CSAPTGYYGYTF,TGCAGCGCCCCGACAGGCTACTATGGCTACACCTTC
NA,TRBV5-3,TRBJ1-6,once,CARSLKDSEYNSPLHF,TGTGCCAGAAGCTTAAAGGACAGCGAATATAATTCACCCCTCCACTTT
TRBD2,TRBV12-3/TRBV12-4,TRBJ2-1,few,CASRRKREGRFF,TGTGCCAGCAGGCGGAAGCGGGAGGGCCGGTTCTTC
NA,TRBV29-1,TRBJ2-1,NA,CSGRQSSYNEQFF,TGCAGCGGGAGACAGAGCTCCTACAATGAGCAGTTCTTC
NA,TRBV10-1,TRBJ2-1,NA,CASSARQTEQFF,TGCGCCAGCAGTGCCCGACAGACAGAGCAGTTCTTC
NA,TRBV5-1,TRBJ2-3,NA,CASTPGQGTDTQYF,TGCGCCAGCACCCCTGGGCAGGGCACAGATACGCAGTATTTT
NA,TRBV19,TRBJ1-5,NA,CASSITPVDYQPQHF,TGTGCCAGTAGTATAACCCCCGTGGACTATCAGCCCCAGCATTTT
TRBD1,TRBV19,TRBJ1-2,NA,CASINPDRGYGYTF,TGTGCCAGTATCAACCCAGACAGGGGGTATGGCTACACCTTC
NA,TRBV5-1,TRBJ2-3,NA,CASSLGSASVSTDTQYF,TGCGCCAGCAGCTTGGGTTCGGCTAGCGTATCCACAGATACGCAGTATTTT
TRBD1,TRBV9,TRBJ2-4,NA,CASSVAGQGVNIQYF,TGTGCCAGCAGCGTAGCGGGACAGGGGGTGAACATTCAGTACTTC
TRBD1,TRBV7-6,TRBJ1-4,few,CASSQGQGGEKLFF,TGTGCCAGCAGCCAAGGGCAGGGGGGTGAAAAACTGTTTTTT
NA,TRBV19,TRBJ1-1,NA,CASSVSTSEAFF,TGTGCCAGTAGTGTCTCCACAAGTGAAGCTTTCTTT
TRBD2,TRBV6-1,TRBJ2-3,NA,CASSEVAGATDTQYF,TGTGCCAGCAGTGAAGTGGCGGGAGCCACAGATACGCAGTATTTT
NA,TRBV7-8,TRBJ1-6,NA,CASSPRLQGGSYNSPLHF,TGTGCCAGCAGCCCCCGCTTACAGGGAGGGTCCTATAATTCACCCCTCCACTTT
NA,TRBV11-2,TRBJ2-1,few,CASSQQGPLGEQFF,TGTGCCAGCAGCCAACAGGGTCCCCTGGGAGAGCAGTTCTTC
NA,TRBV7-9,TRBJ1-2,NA,CASRSTENYGYTF,TGTGCCAGCAGATCCACAGAAAACTATGGCTACACCTTC
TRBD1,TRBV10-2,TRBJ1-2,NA,CASSESRDRDYGYTF,TGCGCCAGCAGTGAGTCCCGGGACAGGGACTATGGCTACACCTTC
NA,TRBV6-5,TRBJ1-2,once,CASSSGQRWDGYTF,TGTGCCAGCAGTTCAGGACAGAGGTGGGATGGCTACACCTTC